Given below is one TCR beta chain in context. Antigen specificity is unknown. The data were taken from a study of shared clonotypes between healthy human individuals. Study-level background: Used for every donor were three CD4 naive, three CD4 memory, two CD8 naive and one CD8 memory plate.

Only in-frame clones appear in the TCRdb table, and some are missing; sequencing was by immunoSEQ multiplex PCR. The data show 1.6 million or so clones, 98% seen once. Study results and caveats: The donor pool, a small one, limited the genetic and exposure-history diversity represented. On the whole, naive subsets had larger estimated richness than memory subsets had.

This CDR3 has 15 residues. The sequencing sample was made of naive CD4+ T cells sorted from blood. Sample subset: CD45RA+ positively selected. The chain recombines TRBV21-1 with TRBJ1-1; the D segment call TRBD1 is taken from the table without a DNA check. TRBV21-1 is termed a pseudogene. The sequence was collected from a man between 25 and 39 years old in good health. Here the CDR3 reads CASSNQTPGNTEAFF. The CDR3 nucleotides are TGTGCCAGCAGCAACCAGACCCCAGGAAACACTGAAGCTTTCTTT.